The 31 T cell receptor beta chains listed next were all sequenced from one sample in a study of T cell responses to AZD1222 COVID-19 vaccine. Only in-frame clones appear in the TCRdb table, and some are missing; sequencing was by immunoSEQ multiplex PCR. The repertoire has around 130,000 clones, over 75% of them found once; the top ten carry over 3.5%. This material consisted of peripheral blood, taken on day 0 of AZD1222 vaccination. Receptors were obtained from an adult in good health.

There are a few counts of this clone. The rearrangement joins TRBV27 to TRBJ1-6; D possibly corresponds to TRBD1 (5 bases). CDR1 is MNHEY and CDR2 is SMNVEV in the germline V gene (reference sequence). V lost 5 bases and J 10 bases, leaving 18 bases between the germline ends. The CDR3 runs 15 residues. CDR3 in DNA: TGTGCCAGCAGTCCAATGTTGGGGGTTCCCTCACCCCTCCACTTT. Translation gives CASSPMLGVPSPLHF.

The chain uses TRBV18 and TRBJ1-1, with 7 bases matching TRBD1. Germline V CDR1 and CDR2: KGHSH, LQKENI. V lost 3 bases and J lost 8; bases outside the gene matches: 9. The CDR3 totals 14 residues. The DNA for the CDR3 is TGTGCCAGCTCACCGGCGGGACAGCCTACCGAAGCTTTCTTT. It specifies CASSPAGQPTEAFF.

This chain joins TRBV13 and TRBJ1-1; D gene uncertain. From germline, CDR1 is PRHDT and CDR2 FYEKMQ (reference sequence). Trimming took 5 bases from V and 7 from J, leaving 20 bases between them. The CDR3 has 15 residues. This chain's CDR3 is CASSPAERLRNEAFF. For the CDR3, the DNA is TGTGCCAGCAGCCCCGCTGAGCGACTACGGAATGAAGCTTTCTTT.

The chain couples TRBV3-1 (or the pseudogene TRBV3-2) to TRBJ1-3; possibly TRBD1 for D (6 bases). From germline, CDR1 is LGHDT and CDR2 YNNKEL (reference sequence). Trimming removed 2 bases at V and 9 bases at J, with 17 bases between. The CDR3 has 15 residues. The DNA of the CDR3 is TGTGCCAGCAGCCAATCCAGGGGACGTATGAGCACCATATATTTT. Amino acid sequence: CASSQSRGRMSTIYF.

This chain links TRBV29-1 with TRBJ1-1; TRBD1 aligns across 7 bases. This CDR3 has 14 amino acids. Germline values: CDR1 SQVTM, CDR2 ANQGSEA. The V segment lost 8 bases and the J segment 2 bases; nucleotides outside the gene matches: 11. CDR3 in DNA: TGCAGCTTCCGACAGGGTGTTTTTAACACTGAAGCTTTCTTT. Translated, it gives CSFRQGVFNTEAFF.

J is TRBJ1-1 and V is TRBV23-1; no definite D call. TRBV23-1 qualifies as an ORF whose function is uncertain. The CDR3 has 13 amino acids. Trimming removed 3 bases from V and 4 bases from J, with 9 bases in between. Here the CDR3 DNA reads TGCGCCAGCAGTCATCAATGGTGCACTGAAGCTTTCTTT. It codes for CASSHQWCTEAFF.

This clone has just one count. The chain uses TRBV23-1 and TRBJ2-7; D possibly matches TRBD1 or TRBD2 (5 bases each). TRBV23-1 is an ORF, and what it does is uncertain. This CDR3 has 14 residues. V was shortened by 3 bases and J by 2 bases, with 11 bases between the two germline ends. The CDR3 DNA sequence: TGCGCCAGCAGTCAGGGGGACCGTACCTACGAGCAGTACTTC. Translation: CASSQGDRTYEQYF.

This chain joins TRBV7-2 and TRBJ2-7, with 8 positions matching TRBD2. There are 18 residues in the CDR3. The germline gives CDR1 SGHTA, CDR2 FQGNSA. V lost 1 base and J lost 4; bases outside the gene matches: 15. CDR3 in DNA: TGTGCCAGCAGCTTAGGGCCCGGGGTATATCGGGGGGGATACGAGCAGTACTTC. Its protein product is CASSLGPGVYRGGYEQYF. The full variable domain, in which reference TRBV7-2 and TRBJ2-7 provide the parts outside the CDR3, is GAGVSQSPSNKVTEKGKDVELRCDPISGHTALYWYRQSLGQGLEFLIYFQGNSAPDKSGLPSDRFSAERTGGSVSTLTIQRTQQEDSAVYLCASSLGPGVYRGGYEQYFGPGTRLTVT.

The J gene is TRBJ1-4, the V gene TRBV5-1; D remains unclear. The CDR3 sequence is 13 residues long. The germline V gene has CDR1 SGHRS and CDR2 YFSETQ. Trimming took 1 base from V and 6 from J, leaving 7 bases between them. CDR3 protein: CASSLRPDEKLFF. DNA for the CDR3: TGCGCCAGCAGCTTGAGGCCAGATGAAAAACTGTTTTTT.

The chain employs TRBV30 and TRBJ1-2, with 7 bases identical to TRBD1. Germline V gene sequence: CDR1 GTSNPN, CDR2 SVGIG (reference sequence). J gave up 4 bases and V 2 bases, and 13 bases lay outside the gene matches. The CDR3 spans 16 residues. The CDR3 DNA reads TGTGCCTGGAGTACCCCCACAGGGGAAGCGGGCTATGGCTACACCTTC. Translated, it gives CAWSTPTGEAGYGYTF.

The rearrangement uses TRBV28 and TRBJ2-7; D unresolved. The CDR3 spans 13 residues. Germline CDR1 and CDR2: MDHEN and SYDVKM. V lost 5 bases to trimming and J lost 1 base, with 9 bases between them. CDR3 region: CASSQDGSYEQYF. The CDR3 nucleotides read TGTGCCAGCAGTCAGGACGGGTCCTACGAGCAGTACTTC. Using reference TRBV28 and TRBJ2-7 for the parts outside the CDR3, the full variable domain is DVKVTQSSRYLVKRTGEKVFLECVQDMDHENMFWYRQDPGLGLRLIYFSYDVKMKEKGDIPEGYSVSREKKERFSLILESASTNQTSMYLCASSQDGSYEQYFGPGTRLTVT.

The chain couples TRBV7-9 to TRBJ2-7; D might be TRBD1 or TRBD2, each matching 6 bases. The germline V gene encodes CDR1 SEHNR and CDR2 FQNEAQ (reference sequence). V was pared by 1 base and J by 7 bases, with 14 bases between. CDR3 length: 14 residues. This chain's CDR3 is CASSLDREVWEQYF. The CDR3 nucleotides read TGTGCCAGCAGCTTAGACAGGGAGGTTTGGGAGCAGTACTTC.

The V and J genes are TRBV7-9 and TRBJ1-5; D may be TRBD1 (6 bases). The CDR3 sequence is 15 residues long. Germline CDR1 reads SEHNR; CDR2 reads FQNEAQ (reference sequence). Trimming left V 3 bases short and J 6 bases short, with 15 bases between. The CDR3 protein is CASSFNRERGQPQHF. CDR3 in DNA: TGTGCCAGCAGCTTCAACAGGGAAAGGGGTCAGCCCCAGCATTTT.

This chain links TRBV7-2 with TRBJ1-1; a possible D gene is TRBD1 (6 bases). This CDR3 has 14 amino acids. Trimming cost V 3 bases and J 6 bases, with 14 bases left between them. Per the germline V gene, CDR1 is SGHTA and CDR2 is FQGNSA. The CDR3 DNA reads TGTGCCAGCAGCTTTCTAACAGGGACCCCTGAAGCTTTCTTT. Protein sequence: CASSFLTGTPEAFF.

The V call is TRBV2, the J call TRBJ2-1, with D possibly being TRBD2 (7 bases). The CDR3 runs to 18 residues. V lost 1 base, J lost 6 bases, and 22 bases lay in between. Germline V gives CDR1 SNHLY, CDR2 FYNNEI. The CDR3 spells CASSEGYGSGPRGNEQFF. CDR3 bases: TGTGCCAGCAGTGAAGGGTATGGTAGCGGGCCCAGGGGCAATGAGCAGTTCTTC.

The rearrangement joins TRBV20-1 to TRBJ2-7; 7 positions agree with TRBD1. The V gene end was trimmed by 3 bases and the J gene end by 4 bases; junction bases not matched to a gene: 6. The CDR3 length is 13 residues. Germline CDR1 is DFQATT and CDR2 is SNEGSKA (reference sequence). In nucleotides, the CDR3 is TGCAGTGCTAGTCGGGCGACAGGGTACGAGCAGTACTTC. The encoded protein is CSASRATGYEQYF.

J is TRBJ2-5 and V is TRBV7-8; TRBD2 matches at 15 bases. The CDR3 has 17 amino acids. Germline V gene lookup returns CDR1 SGHVS and CDR2 FQNEAQ. V lost 4 bases, J lost 8 bases, and 11 bases stayed unmatched. The CDR3 DNA reads as TGTGCCAGCAGCTCGGGACTAGCGGGGGGCATTGGAGAAACCCAGTACTTC. Its translation is CASSSGLAGGIGETQYF.

This chain links TRBV5-1 with TRBJ2-3; the D gene could be TRBD1 or TRBD2 (5 bases each). V lost 3 bases, J lost 0 bases, and 14 bases lay in between. The CDR3 contains 16 residues. Germline CDR1 reads SGHRS; CDR2 reads YFSETQ. The CDR3 sequence is CASSSSGTPSTDTQYF. In DNA, the CDR3 is TGCGCCAGCAGCTCCTCCGGGACCCCTAGCACAGATACGCAGTATTTT.

J is TRBJ1-5 and V is TRBV30; perhaps TRBD1 as D (5 bases). The CDR3 totals 14 residues. Trimming shortened V by 0 bases and J by 3 bases, and 9 bases separated the two germline ends. CDR1 is GTSNPN, CDR2 SVGIG, per germline (reference sequence). In DNA, the CDR3 is TGTGCCTGGAGTGTACGGGGGACCAATCAGCCCCAGCATTTT. Translating gives CAWSVRGTNQPQHF.

V is TRBV6-1 and J is TRBJ2-7; 10 nucleotides agree with TRBD2. V shed 4 bases and J 7 bases; nucleotides not matched to a gene: 16. The length of the CDR3 is 17 residues. CDR1 MNHNS and CDR2 SASEGT come from the germline V gene. The CDR3 protein is CASSGLAGVNPREEQYF. CDR3 bases: TGTGCCAGCAGTGGCCTAGCGGGAGTAAATCCGCGAGAGGAGCAGTACTTC.

CDR3 nucleotides: TGTGCCAGCAGTTCGTACAGGGTTGGTAATCAGCCCCAGCATTTT. Its protein product is CASSSYRVGNQPQHF. V usage is TRBV6-2 or TRBV6-3 and J usage is TRBJ1-5, with a possible D match to TRBD1 (6 bases). Trimming removed 4 bases from V and 4 bases from J, with 14 bases in between. The CDR3 length is 15 residues. Germline V CDR1 and CDR2: MNHEY, SVGEGT.

This rearrangement joins TRBV7-9 to TRBJ1-2; D is possibly TRBD1 (5 bases). V was pared by 4 bases and J by 2 bases, with 11 bases between. Per the germline V gene, CDR1 is SEHNR and CDR2 is FQNEAQ (reference sequence). This CDR3 has 14 residues. The CDR3 DNA reads TGTGCCAGCAGCTGGATGGGACGGAACTATGGCTACACCTTC. This encodes CASSWMGRNYGYTF.

This chain links TRBV5-1 with TRBJ1-4, with TRBD1 as a possible D gene (6 bases). The CDR3 has 13 amino acids. In germline, CDR1 is SGHRS, CDR2 YFSETQ. V lost 2 bases and J 8 bases, leaving 10 bases between the germline ends. The CDR3 bases are TGCGCCAGCAGCTTACAGGGATCAGAAAAACTGTTTTTT. Encoded protein: CASSLQGSEKLFF.

This chain links TRBV20-1 with TRBJ2-3; D call uncertain. V was shortened by 6 bases and J by 4 bases, with 8 bases between the two germline ends. This CDR3 has 11 amino acids. CDR1 is DFQATT, CDR2 SNEGSKA, per germline (reference sequence). This chain's CDR3 is CSARWADTQYF. CDR3 coding DNA: TGCAGTGCCAGGTGGGCAGATACGCAGTATTTT.

The rearrangement uses TRBV5-1 and TRBJ1-1, with TRBD1 matching 9 bases. Trimming cost V 3 bases and J 5 bases; bases outside gene matches: 5. CDR1 is SGHRS, CDR2 YFSETQ, per germline. The CDR3 is made up of 14 amino acids. CDR3 amino acids: CASSYLTGGTEAFF. The CDR3 coding sequence is TGCGCCAGCAGCTATTTGACAGGGGGGACTGAAGCTTTCTTT.

The V call is TRBV2, the J call TRBJ2-2; either TRBD1 or TRBD2 may fit D (5 bases each). The CDR3 is made up of 14 amino acids. V was cut by 6 bases and J by 6 bases, with 14 bases left in between. Germline V gene sequence: CDR1 SNHLY, CDR2 FYNNEI. DNA for the CDR3: TGTGCCAGCAGCCCCTCGACGGGGCCCGGGGAGCTGTTTTTT. This sequence encodes CASSPSTGPGELFF.

This clone was seen more than once but under ten times. The chain recombines TRBV10-3 with TRBJ1-6, with TRBD1 identical over 8 bases. After removal of 0 bases from V and 6 bases from J, the junction contained 4 bases not matched to a gene. Germline V lookup: CDR1 ENHRY, CDR2 SYGVKD. This CDR3 comprises 16 residues. CDR3 residues: CAISESGQGGNSPLHF. The CDR3 DNA follows: TGTGCCATCAGTGAGTCAGGACAGGGAGGTAATTCACCCCTCCACTTT.

V and J are TRBV15 and TRBJ1-5; 7 bases are a match to TRBD1. There are 15 residues in the CDR3. V gave up 1 base and J gave up 5 bases; unmatched junction bases: 5. Germline V CDR1 and CDR2: LNHNV, YYDKDF (reference sequence). The CDR3 nucleotides read TGTGCCACCAGCAGAGCGGGACAGTTTCATCAGCCCCAGCATTTT. This gives the protein CATSRAGQFHQPQHF.

J is TRBJ2-2 and V is TRBV10-3; TRBD1 matches at 7 bases. Germline V gene lookup returns CDR1 ENHRY and CDR2 SYGVKD. CDR3 size: 15 residues. The junction had 9 bases not matched to a gene; V was cut back by 6 bases and J by 5 bases. CDR3 nucleotides: TGTGCCATCAGCCAACCGGGACAGACGACCGGGGAGCTGTTTTTT. This sequence encodes CAISQPGQTTGELFF.

The chain joins TRBV5-1 to TRBJ2-1, with a possible D match to TRBD1 (6 bases). The CDR3 length is 14 residues. V shed 4 bases and J shed 6 bases, with 14 bases lying between them. CDR1 SGHRS and CDR2 YFSETQ come from the germline V gene. CDR3 protein: CASSPSDRPNEQFF. CDR3 sequence (DNA): TGCGCCAGCAGCCCCTCGGACAGACCCAATGAGCAGTTCTTC.

The chain links TRBV6-6 to TRBJ1-1, with D unresolved. The germline gives CDR1 MNHNY, CDR2 SVGAGI (reference sequence). Trimming took off 4 bases at V and 0 bases at J, with 6 bases between the two ends. CDR3 length equals 13 residues. The CDR3 bases are TGTGCCAGCAGTTGGCAGGTGAACACTGAAGCTTTCTTT. The encoded protein is CASSWQVNTEAFF.